This TCR beta chain was sequenced for a study of tumor-infiltrating lymphocytes in oesophageal squamous cell carcinoma. The J segment lost 10 bases and the V segment lost 4 bases, leaving 6 bases of the junction unmatched. The CDR3 totals 13 residues. CDR1 and CDR2 from the germline V gene are SGHTA and FQGTGA. TCRdb ran MiXCR on the PCR reads and lists one entry per CDR3 protein. The table lists around 16,000 distinct CDR3 sequences, about 40% of them singletons. The V call is TRBV7-3, the J call TRBJ2-1, with 8 bases aligning to TRBD1. The TCR was taken from a female donor with esophageal squamous cell carcinoma. The specimen sequenced was blood. The CDR3 coding sequence is TGTGCCAGCAGCTCCCCGGACAGGGAAGAGCAGTTCTTC. Translating gives CASSSPDREEQFF.